This T cell receptor (beta chain) was observed in a study of T-cell reconstitution after alpha-beta-depleted transplantation in children. V shed 1 base and J 5 bases; nucleotides not matched to a gene: 8. The germline gives CDR1 LGHNT, CDR2 FRNRAP. The length of the CDR3 is 16 residues. Ten or more counts support this clonotype. Molecular barcoding with unique molecular identifiers was used for the TCRbeta library. A single record per CDR3 protein comes from TCRdb applying MiXCR to the PCR reads. The sample consists of roughly 670,000 distinct CDR3 sequences, around 13% of them appearing once. The V gene is TRBV12-5, the J gene TRBJ2-1; 7 bases line up with TRBD2. This receptor was identified in a girl aged 2 to 9 with congenital amegakaryocytic thrombocytopenia, due to receive a stem cell transplant. The starting material was PBMCs, obtained before TCRalphabeta/CD19-depleted stem cell transplant. The CDR3 sequence is CASGLAQREWDNEQFF. The CDR3 DNA follows: TGTGCTAGTGGTTTGGCACAGCGGGAATGGGACAATGAGCAGTTCTTC.